The rows below give T cell receptor beta chains drawn from one sample of a study of T-cell memory formation after mild COVID-19. TCRdb passed the 5' RACE reads through MiXCR, listing each CDR3 protein once. Among roughly 500,000 distinct CDR3 sequences listed, 20% were seen once. The sequencing sample was made of PBMCs or a T cell subset sorted from them (not recorded which). The receptors were sampled from an adult woman who had mild COVID-19 (a few samples of this study predate the infection). Cell type and time point are not known. CDR3s include the opening cysteine and the closing phenylalanine or tryptophan. D genes are given only for firm matches. Size is omitted from some rows. Given values are once, few, many or a class for expanded clones.

DNA,CDR3,J,size,V,D
TGTGCCAGCAGCGTAAGTGGCAGAGAAGACAATGAGCAGTTCTTC,CASSVSGREDNEQFF,TRBJ2-1,NA,TRBV9,NA
TGCGCCAGCAGCTTGGAACGGAATGAGCAGTTCTTC,CASSLERNEQFF,TRBJ2-1,NA,TRBV5-1,NA
TGTGCCAGTAGTATGGTAGGGCCCCTGGGGCCCCAGCATTTT,CASSMVGPLGPQHF,TRBJ1-5,few,TRBV19,NA
TGCGCCAGCAGCCAAGTCTTGACAGGGGTCAGCTCCTACGAGCAGTACTTC,CASSQVLTGVSSYEQYF,TRBJ2-7,few,TRBV4-1,TRBD1
TGTGCCAGCAGCTTAGGGGTTCTGGTTTGGGACACTGAAGCTTTCTTT,CASSLGVLVWDTEAFF,TRBJ1-1,few,TRBV11-2,NA
TGTGCCAGCAGCTTTCGACAGCCTTCCTCTGAAAAACTGTTTTTT,CASSFRQPSSEKLFF,TRBJ1-4,NA,TRBV13,NA
TGTGCCAGCAGTTTAACCCCCCCGGGTTACAATGAGCAGTTCTTC,CASSLTPPGYNEQFF,TRBJ2-1,few,TRBV12-3/TRBV12-4,NA
TGTGCCAGTAGTATTGGACAGGGCACCCGCTACACCTTC,CASSIGQGTRYTF,TRBJ1-2,NA,TRBV19,TRBD1
TGTGCCAGCACCCAGAGTTTGTCGAACACCGGGGAGCTGTTTTTT,CASTQSLSNTGELFF,TRBJ2-2,NA,TRBV3-1,NA
TGTGCCAGCTCACTCTCCGGACAGGGCTCTGGAAACACCATATATTTT,CASSLSGQGSGNTIYF,TRBJ1-3,few,TRBV18,TRBD1
TGTGCCAGCAGCTTGGGAATTGGGCCCAGAGAGACCCAGTACTTC,CASSLGIGPRETQYF,TRBJ2-5,NA,TRBV5-6,NA
TGCGCCAGCAGCTTGGGGGAAGGGTCAGATACGCAGTATTTT,CASSLGEGSDTQYF,TRBJ2-3,NA,TRBV5-1,NA
TGCGCCAGCAGCCAAGATCGGTCGCTAGCGGTTTCTAGCACAGATACGCAGTATTTT,CASSQDRSLAVSSTDTQYF,TRBJ2-3,few,TRBV4-3,TRBD2
TGTGCCAGCAGTTACACGGGACAGGAGTACTACGAGCAGTACTTC,CASSYTGQEYYEQYF,TRBJ2-7,NA,TRBV6-2/TRBV6-3,TRBD1
TGTGCCAGCAGTTCCCGACCCAGGGGAACAGATACGCAGTATTTT,CASSSRPRGTDTQYF,TRBJ2-3,NA,TRBV7-8,NA
TGTGCCAGCAGCTTATCGGCGAACACTGAAGCTTTCTTT,CASSLSANTEAFF,TRBJ1-1,many,TRBV11-2,NA
TGCAGTGCTAGAGTGGGGGGTACCTACGAGCAGTACTTC,CSARVGGTYEQYF,TRBJ2-7,few,TRBV20-1,NA
TGTGCCAGCAGCGAGAGGAGTATGAACACTGAAGCTTTCTTT,CASSERSMNTEAFF,TRBJ1-1,few,TRBV11-3,NA
TGTGCCAGCAGCTTCGGGGTCACGCCGTACTTC,CASSFGVTPYF,TRBJ2-4,NA,TRBV7-8,NA
TGCGCCAGCAGCCAAGCCGGGGTCTATAATTCACCCCTCCACTTT,CASSQAGVYNSPLHF,TRBJ1-6,NA,TRBV4-3,NA
TGTGCCAGCAGCTCACAGAACTATGGCTACACCTTC,CASSSQNYGYTF,TRBJ1-2,few,TRBV11-2,NA
TGTGCCAGCATCGTTCCCCCGGGGAGTGACTATGGCTACACCTTC,CASIVPPGSDYGYTF,TRBJ1-2,NA,TRBV7-9,NA
TGCAGTGCTAGTCGGGAAAATCAGCCCCAGCATTTT,CSASRENQPQHF,TRBJ1-5,few,TRBV20-1,NA
TGCAGTGCTAGAGAGGGAGGCACTAATGAAAAACTGTTTTTT,CSAREGGTNEKLFF,TRBJ1-4,few,TRBV20-1,NA
TGTGCCAGCAGTTCGACTGGCACAGATACGCAGTATTTT,CASSSTGTDTQYF,TRBJ2-3,many,TRBV12-3/TRBV12-4,NA
TGTGCCAGCAGTCCCGCGGGGACCCGGAAAAAACTGTTTTTT,CASSPAGTRKKLFF,TRBJ1-4,NA,TRBV25-1,NA
TGCAGTGCCGAGTCACAGTTCGACACAGATACGCAGTATTTT,CSAESQFDTDTQYF,TRBJ2-3,NA,TRBV20-1,NA
TGCGCCAGCAGCCAAGATTGGACGGGCTACGAGCAGTACTTC,CASSQDWTGYEQYF,TRBJ2-7,NA,TRBV4-1,NA
TGTGCCAGCAGCCAAGACAGTGGGCAGTACTTC,CASSQDSGQYF,TRBJ2-4,many,TRBV14,NA
TGCGCCAGCAGCCAAGACGGACAGGGACAGGGGTTTGGCTACACCTTC,CASSQDGQGQGFGYTF,TRBJ1-2,NA,TRBV4-1,TRBD1
TGCGCCAGCAGCTTGGGACAGGGCCCCTTCACAGATACGCAGTATTTT,CASSLGQGPFTDTQYF,TRBJ2-3,NA,TRBV5-1,TRBD1
TGTGCCATCAGTGAGCCCGCTGGTTCGGGGTACACCTTC,CAISEPAGSGYTF,TRBJ1-2,few,TRBV10-3,NA
TGCAGTTCCAAAATAGGGGCGGGAGAGTCCTACAATGAGCAGTTCTTC,CSSKIGAGESYNEQFF,TRBJ2-1,NA,TRBV20-1,TRBD2
TGTGCCAGCTCACCAGGTCTCTCTGGGGCCAACGTCCTGACTTTC,CASSPGLSGANVLTF,TRBJ2-6,few,TRBV18,NA
TGTGCCAGCAGCTTGACCCCGGGACTAGCCGTGTCCGGGGAGCTGTTTTTT,CASSLTPGLAVSGELFF,TRBJ2-2,few,TRBV7-9,TRBD2
TGTGCCACCAGCAGAGAGCGAGCGGGGGAGACCCAGTACTTC,CATSRERAGETQYF,TRBJ2-5,NA,TRBV15,TRBD2
TGTGCCAGCAGCTTAGTAGGAACAGCCGCGGAGACCCAGTACTTC,CASSLVGTAAETQYF,TRBJ2-5,NA,TRBV7-8,NA
TGTGCCAGTACCCGGGACTGGGCCACCGGGGAGCTGTTTTTT,CASTRDWATGELFF,TRBJ2-2,NA,TRBV6-5,NA
TGCAGTGCTAGAGATCTATTAGAAGGTAGTCCTGAAGCTTTCTTT,CSARDLLEGSPEAFF,TRBJ1-1,NA,TRBV20-1,NA
TGTGCCAGCAGTGGCCGCACTAGCGGGAGGACCGAGCAGTACTTC,CASSGRTSGRTEQYF,TRBJ2-7,NA,TRBV6-5,TRBD2
TGTGCCACCCAGGGCGGACAGGGCGCTGAAGCTTTCTTT,CATQGGQGAEAFF,TRBJ1-1,NA,TRBV19,TRBD1
TGCAGTGCTAGCCTAGCGGCGAACACCGGGGAGCTGTTTTTT,CSASLAANTGELFF,TRBJ2-2,few,TRBV20-1,TRBD2
TGCAGCGTTGTCGGCGGGAGAGGGGTAAGAGGGGACGAGCAGTACTTC,CSVVGGRGVRGDEQYF,TRBJ2-7,NA,TRBV29-1,TRBD2
TGTGCCACCAGGGACTCCTCGGGCGGGGAGCTGTTTTTT,CATRDSSGGELFF,TRBJ2-2,few,TRBV24-1,NA
TGTGCCACCAGCAGAGATTTGGGGAATTCACCCCTCCACTTT,CATSRDLGNSPLHF,TRBJ1-6,few,TRBV15,NA
TGTGCCAGCAGTCGTCGGGACACCTCGAACACCGGGGAGCTGTTTTTT,CASSRRDTSNTGELFF,TRBJ2-2,few,TRBV2,NA
TGCGCCAGCAGCCATCGACTAGCGGGGGACGCCCCTTCCTACGAGCAGTACTTC,CASSHRLAGDAPSYEQYF,TRBJ2-7,few,TRBV4-1,TRBD2
TGCAGTGCTAGAGTAAGGACTAATGAGCAGTTCTTC,CSARVRTNEQFF,TRBJ2-1,few,TRBV20-1,NA
TGTGCCAGCAGCTTTGAGACAGCGGGCACTGAAGCTTTCTTT,CASSFETAGTEAFF,TRBJ1-1,NA,TRBV5-8,NA
TGTGCCAGCAGCCCCAGGAGCTCCTACGAGCAGTACTTC,CASSPRSSYEQYF,TRBJ2-7,many,TRBV7-2,NA
TGTGCCAGCAGTTTAAAGGGGGGGCCCAATCAGCCCCAGCATTTT,CASSLKGGPNQPQHF,TRBJ1-5,NA,TRBV28,NA
TGCAGTGCAAATGAACCGGGACAGGGCTCCTACGAGCAGTACTTC,CSANEPGQGSYEQYF,TRBJ2-7,many,TRBV20-1,TRBD1
TGTGCCAGCAGCCCAAGGGGACTAGCGGGAGGTAATGAGCAGTTCTTC,CASSPRGLAGGNEQFF,TRBJ2-1,NA,TRBV7-2,TRBD2
TGTGCCAGCAGCTTAGTGGTAGCCCGCACAGATACGCAGTATTTT,CASSLVVARTDTQYF,TRBJ2-3,NA,TRBV7-9,NA
TGTGCCAGCACCTCACAGGGGGCTTGGGAAAAACTGTTTTTT,CASTSQGAWEKLFF,TRBJ1-4,few,TRBV25-1,TRBD1